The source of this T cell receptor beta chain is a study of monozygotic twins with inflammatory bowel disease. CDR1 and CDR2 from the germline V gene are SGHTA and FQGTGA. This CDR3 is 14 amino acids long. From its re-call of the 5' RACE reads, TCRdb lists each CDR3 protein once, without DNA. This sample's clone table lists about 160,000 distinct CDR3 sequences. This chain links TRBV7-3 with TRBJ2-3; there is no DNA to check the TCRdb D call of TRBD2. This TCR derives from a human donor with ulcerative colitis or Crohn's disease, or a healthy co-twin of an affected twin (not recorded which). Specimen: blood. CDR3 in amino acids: CASSLGLAGGTQYF.